The next 6 T cell receptor beta chains were all read from a single sample in a study of blood T cell repertoires in COVID-19. TCRdb keeps only in-frame clones here, not all; method: immunoSEQ multiplex PCR. The table records about 230,000 clones, over 80% of them present only once. Source material: PBMCs or T cells enriched from blood (not recorded which). Source of these receptors: a woman in her twenties or thirties who had been exposed to COVID-19.

V and J are TRBV5-1 and TRBJ1-1, with D tentatively TRBD1 (5 bases). V lost 0 bases and J 11 bases, leaving 11 bases between the germline ends. Looked up from germline, CDR1 is SGHRS and CDR2 is YFSETQ. The CDR3 consists of 12 residues. CDR3 amino acids: CASSLEGRAAFF. CDR3 nucleotide sequence: TGCGCCAGCAGCTTGGAGGGCAGGGCGGCTTTCTTT.

The chain joins TRBV19 to TRBJ2-1, with 7 bases identical to TRBD2. V shed 5 bases and J 8 bases; nucleotides not matched to a gene: 15. The length of the CDR3 is 16 residues. CDR1 is LNHDA, CDR2 SQIVND, per germline (reference sequence). The CDR3 DNA reads as TGTGCCAGTAGTCCCCGGGACCGTCTCGGGAGGCATGAGCAGTTCTTC. The encoded protein is CASSPRDRLGRHEQFF.

The chain is built from TRBV29-1 and TRBJ2-7, with D perhaps TRBD1 (6 bases). This CDR3 comprises 13 residues. Trimming removed 4 bases from V and 0 bases from J, with 10 bases in between. Germline CDR1 and CDR2: SQVTM and ANQGSEA. CDR3 sequence: CSVAQGYSYEQYF. In DNA form, the CDR3 reads TGCAGCGTTGCTCAGGGGTACTCCTACGAGCAGTACTTC.

The chain recombines TRBV7-9 with TRBJ1-1; 10 bases are a match to TRBD1. The junction had 0 bases not matched to a gene; V was cut back by 1 base and J by 1 base. Germline V gives CDR1 SEHNR, CDR2 FQNEAQ (reference sequence). The CDR3 length is 15 residues. CDR3 nucleotides: TGTGCCAGCAGCTTAGGGACAGGGGGGAACACTGAAGCTTTCTTT. Translating gives CASSLGTGGNTEAFF.

This chain connects TRBV6-5 to TRBJ2-7; a weak D match, TRBD2 (5 bases). This CDR3 has 14 residues. V was cut by 2 bases and J by 2 bases, with 10 bases left in between. Germline V gene lookup returns CDR1 MNHEY and CDR2 SVGAGI. CDR3 loop: CASSYRPGTYEQYF. CDR3 nucleotides: TGTGCCAGCAGTTACAGGCCCGGGACCTACGAGCAGTACTTC.

The genes are TRBV28 and TRBJ1-2; 7 bases are a match to TRBD1. Germline CDR1 MDHEN, CDR2 SYDVKM. J gave up 2 bases and V 7 bases, and 4 bases lay outside the gene matches. This CDR3 region has 13 residues. The CDR3 sequence: CASNAQGNYGYTF. The CDR3 coding sequence is TGTGCCAGCAATGCACAGGGGAACTATGGCTACACCTTC.